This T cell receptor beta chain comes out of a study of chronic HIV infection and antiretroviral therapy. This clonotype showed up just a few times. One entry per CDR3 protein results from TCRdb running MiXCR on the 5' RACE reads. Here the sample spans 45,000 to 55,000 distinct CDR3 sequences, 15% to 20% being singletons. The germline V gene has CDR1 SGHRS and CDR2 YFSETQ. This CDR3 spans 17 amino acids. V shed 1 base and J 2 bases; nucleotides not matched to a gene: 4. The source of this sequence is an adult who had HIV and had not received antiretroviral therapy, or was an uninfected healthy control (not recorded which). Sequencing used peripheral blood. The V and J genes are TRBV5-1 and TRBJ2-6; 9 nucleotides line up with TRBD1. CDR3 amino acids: CASSLNTGGTGANVLTF. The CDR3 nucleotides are TGCGCCAGCAGCTTGAACACAGGGGGCACTGGGGCCAACGTCCTGACTTTC.